This TCR beta chain was captured by sequencing in a study of shared clonotypes between healthy human individuals. This clone was found many times. The target antigen is unknown. Study-wide results and limits: Clonotype sharing among donors, it was expected, would be affected by sequencing depth.

The protocol was immunoSEQ multiplex PCR, while the TCRdb copy is restricted to in-frame clones and leaves out a portion. The data contain around 990,000 clones, 70% to 85% of them singletons. V trimming: 2 bases; J trimming: 3 bases; junction bases outside the gene matches: 4. Germline V gene sequence: CDR1 SGHTA, CDR2 FQGNSA. The CDR3 covers 14 residues. The sequencing input was memory CD4+ T cells from PBMCs. Subset meaning: CD45RA-negative fraction. The rearrangement links TRBV7-2 to TRBJ2-7; 7 bases match TRBD1. This TCR came from a man between 18 and 35 years old in good health. Some clones in this sample may be carry-over from other donors' samples. This CDR3 is CASSLSRTGYEQYF. CDR3 sequence (DNA): TGTGCCAGCAGCTTAAGTAGGACAGGCTACGAGCAGTACTTC. The complete variable domain, with remaining parts taken from reference TRBV7-2 and TRBJ2-7, reads GAGVSQSPSNKVTEKGKDVELRCDPISGHTALYWYRQSLGQGLEFLIYFQGNSAPDKSGLPSDRFSAERTGGSVSTLTIQRTQQEDSAVYLCASSLSRTGYEQYFGPGTRLTVT.